Below, 18 T cell receptor beta chains from the same sample are listed, as sequenced in a study of shared clonotypes between healthy human individuals. Libraries were prepared by immunoSEQ multiplex PCR; TCRdb keeps only in-frame clonotypes and omits some of them. Among 2.3 million or so clones listed, approximately 93% were seen once. The sequenced sample was naive CD4+ T cells from PBMCs. This sample's subset: CD45RA+ positively selected. The origin of the receptors is a young man in good health. Some clones in this sample may be carry-over from other donors' samples.

The chain has TRBV9 and TRBJ1-2; unclear D gene. The CDR3 loop spans 13 amino acids. Germline values: CDR1 SGDLS, CDR2 YYNGEE. V was cut by 3 bases and J by 4 bases, with 10 bases left in between. In DNA, the CDR3 is TGTGCCAGCAGCGGCGGAGCAGGCTATGGCTACACCTTC. Protein: CASSGGAGYGYTF.

This clone occurred many times. The chain has TRBV2 and TRBJ2-7, with 7 bases that match TRBD1. Germline CDR1 SNHLY, CDR2 FYNNEI. With V trimmed by 6 bases and J by 6 bases, 8 bases remained unmatched. This CDR3 spans 13 amino acids. CDR3 sequence: CASSDDRAREQYF. The CDR3 DNA reads TGTGCCAGCAGCGACGACAGGGCTCGCGAGCAGTACTTC.

The chain uses TRBV18 and TRBJ1-4; maybe TRBD1 (5 bases). V was shortened by 4 bases and J by 8 bases, with 11 bases between the two germline ends. The CDR3 loop spans 13 amino acids. Germline assignment: CDR1 KGHSH and CDR2 LQKENI. As DNA, the CDR3 is TGTGCCAGCTCACTGCGGGGGTTGGAAAAACTGTTTTTT. This sequence encodes CASSLRGLEKLFF.

This sequence joins TRBV19 and TRBJ1-5; no clear D. Germline loops: CDR1 LNHDA, CDR2 SQIVND (reference sequence). Trimming pared 6 bases from V and 6 bases from J, leaving 18 bases between. The CDR3 spans 15 residues. CDR3 bases: TGTGCCAGTAGCCGCCGGGAGGGAGCAGGTCAGCCCCAGCATTTT. Protein sequence: CASSRREGAGQPQHF.

The V and J genes are TRBV6-5 and TRBJ2-5; 9 bases are shared with TRBD2. The CDR3 contains 13 residues. Germline CDR1 is MNHEY and CDR2 is SVGAGI. V shed 6 bases and J 5 bases; nucleotides not matched to a gene: 4. The CDR3: CASRLAGPETQYF. DNA of the CDR3: TGTGCCAGCAGGCTAGCGGGACCGGAGACCCAGTACTTC.

This chain links TRBV5-1 with TRBJ2-7, with no clear D. CDR1 and CDR2 (germline): SGHRS, YFSETQ. The V end was cut by 3 bases, the J end by 6 bases, with 13 bases between. The CDR3 totals 13 residues. CDR3 region: CASSSPESREQYF. In DNA, the CDR3 is TGCGCCAGCAGCTCCCCAGAGAGCCGCGAGCAGTACTTC.

This clone was seen more than once but under ten times. The chain combines TRBV30 with TRBJ1-1; D is unresolved. Germline lookup yields CDR1 GTSNPN and CDR2 SVGIG (reference sequence). This CDR3 spans 12 amino acids. Trimming cost V 8 bases and J 4 bases, with 14 bases left between them. CDR3 sequence: CARHLTGTEAFF. For the CDR3, the DNA is TGTGCCAGACATTTGACGGGCACTGAAGCTTTCTTT.

This chain uses TRBV5-1 with TRBJ1-2, with D maybe TRBD1 (6 bases). CDR3 size: 14 residues. V lost 4 bases, J lost 1 base, and 11 bases lay in between. Germline V gene data show CDR1 as SGHRS and CDR2 as YFSETQ. The chain's CDR3 is CASSTTGDNYGYTF. In DNA, the CDR3 is TGCGCCAGCAGCACGACAGGCGATAACTATGGCTACACCTTC.

The CDR3 reads CATRLSVADTQYF. CDR3 nucleotides: TGTGCCACACGACTATCCGTCGCAGATACGCAGTATTTT. J is TRBJ2-3 and V is TRBV2; weak D call: TRBD2 (5 bases). The V gene's germline CDR1 is SNHLY and CDR2 FYNNEI. The CDR3 length is 13 residues. The V gene lost 10 bases and the J gene lost 4 bases, with 15 bases spanning the gap.

The rearrangement links TRBV28 to TRBJ2-7; 8 bases match TRBD1. Germline loops: CDR1 MDHEN, CDR2 SYDVKM. J gave up 2 bases and V 4 bases, and 1 base lay outside the gene matches. This CDR3 region has 13 residues. The CDR3 nucleotides read TGTGCCAGCAGTTGGGGACAGGCCTACGAGCAGTACTTC. Its protein product is CASSWGQAYEQYF.

The chain employs TRBV5-5 and TRBJ1-2, with D unclear. The CDR3 runs 13 residues. Trimming took off 4 bases at V and 4 bases at J, with 11 bases between the two ends. Germline V gene lookup returns CDR1 SGHKS and CDR2 YYEKEE (reference sequence). The CDR3 DNA is TGTGCCAGCAGCCCTGACACGACCTATGGCTACACCTTC. Amino acid sequence: CASSPDTTYGYTF.

Of note for this clone: Germline is not matched at one junction end, which may reflect a read error. The chain is built from TRBV28 and TRBJ1-5, with D possibly TRBD1 on 6 matching bases. Germline V lookup: CDR1 MDHEN, CDR2 SYDVKM. The CDR3 sequence is 15 residues long. This CDR3 reads CASSIWTVEGQPQHF. Here the CDR3 DNA reads TGTGCCAGCAGTATATGGACAGTCGAGGGTCAGCCCCAGCATTTT.

The chain couples TRBV9 to TRBJ1-1; maybe TRBD1 (5 bases). In germline, CDR1 is SGDLS, CDR2 YYNGEE. The CDR3 spans 15 residues. Trimming cost V 4 bases and J 10 bases, with 23 bases left between them. CDR3 region: CASSPEPGTGVGAFF. CDR3 sequence (DNA): TGTGCCAGCAGCCCCGAACCGGGGACGGGGGTTGGAGCTTTCTTT.

The V and J genes are TRBV6-5 and TRBJ1-2; D is ambiguous. The germline V and J ends were trimmed by 6 bases and 6 bases, with 8 bases remaining between them. There are 11 residues in the CDR3. Germline loops: CDR1 MNHEY, CDR2 SVGAGI. The CDR3 protein is CASRGGNGYTF. The CDR3 DNA reads as TGTGCCAGCAGGGGAGGGAATGGCTACACCTTC.

This chain uses TRBV4-1 with TRBJ2-5, with TRBD1 matching over 9 bases. Losses at the gene ends were 4 bases for V and 4 bases for J; bases not matched to a gene: 10. Germline V lookup: CDR1 MGHRA, CDR2 YSYEKL. CDR3 length: 16 residues. CDR3 region: CASSPADRGGPETQYF. The CDR3 DNA is TGCGCCAGCAGCCCGGCGGACAGGGGTGGCCCAGAGACCCAGTACTTC.

This rearrangement joins TRBV10-2 to TRBJ2-6, with TRBD1 identical over 7 bases. Unmatched junction bases numbered 3, after V lost 6 bases and J lost 4 bases. CDR1 and CDR2 (germline): WSHSY, SAAADI. This CDR3 has 14 amino acids. CDR3 residues: CASRGGSGANVLTF. CDR3 coding DNA: TGCGCCAGCAGAGGGGGCTCCGGGGCCAACGTCCTGACTTTC.

The chain has TRBV19 and TRBJ2-7, with 10 bases matching TRBD1. Germline V gives CDR1 LNHDA, CDR2 SQIVND (reference sequence). V shed 6 bases, J shed 2 bases, and the junction held 4 bases outside the gene matches. This CDR3 is 14 amino acids long. This chain's CDR3 is CASRPDRGTYEQYF. CDR3 bases: TGTGCCAGTAGACCGGACAGGGGGACCTACGAGCAGTACTTC.

The CDR3 sequence: CASRPRGGLQETQYF. CDR3 nucleotides: TGTGCCAGCAGACCCCGGGGGGGTCTACAAGAGACCCAGTACTTC. This chain uses TRBV7-8 with TRBJ2-5, with 8 nucleotides matching TRBD2. In germline, CDR1 is SGHVS, CDR2 FQNEAQ. The CDR3 runs to 15 residues. Trimming cost V 6 bases and J 2 bases; bases outside gene matches: 8.